This entry lists 21 T cell receptor beta chains sequenced from one sample in a study of OX40 agonist ivuxolimab in advanced cancers. Assay: immunoSEQ multiplex PCR; the TCRdb copy retains only in-frame clones and omits some. The table records just over 60,000 clones, around 90% of them present only once. The sample was CD4+ or CD8+ T cells sorted from blood, taken in a trial of the OX40 agonist ivuxolimab. These receptors came from an adult with an advanced solid tumor such as melanoma, head and neck, liver or kidney cancer.

This sequence joins TRBV18 and TRBJ1-5; D is perhaps TRBD1 (5 bases). The CDR3 runs 16 residues. The germline CDR1 and CDR2 sequences are KGHSH and LQKENI. V dropped 2 bases and J dropped 1 base, with 12 bases sitting between them. This CDR3 reads CASSPLGQNSNQPQHF. Written as DNA, the CDR3 is TGTGCCAGCTCACCATTGGGGCAGAACAGCAATCAGCCCCAGCATTTT.

The chain links TRBV11-2 to TRBJ2-1; TRBD1 matches at 9 bases. Germline trimming cut 5 bases from V and 1 base from J; bases unmatched to any gene: 3. CDR1 is SGHAT and CDR2 is FQNNGV in the germline V gene. This CDR3 region has 15 residues. The CDR3 DNA is TGTGCCAGCAGCAAGACAGGGGGGTCCTACAATGAGCAGTTCTTC. Its protein is CASSKTGGSYNEQFF.

The chain employs TRBV5-6 and TRBJ1-4, with D unresolved. The CDR3 extends over 14 amino acids. The V gene lost 0 bases and the J gene lost 10 bases, with 13 bases spanning the gap. In germline, CDR1 is SGHDT, CDR2 YYEEEE. CDR3 coding DNA: TGTGCCAGCAGCTTGGGACCCTGGGAGGGAAAACTGTTTTTT. Translated, it gives CASSLGPWEGKLFF. Full variable domain (remainder filled in from reference TRBV5-6 and TRBJ1-4): DAGVTQSPTHLIKTRGQQVTLRCSPKSGHDTVSWYQQALGQGPQFIFQYYEEEERQRGNFPDRFSGHQFPNYSSELNVNALLLGDSALYLCASSLGPWEGKLFFGSGTQLSVL.

This clone showed up just once. In DNA form, the CDR3 reads TGTGCCAGCAGCGTATCCAGGGGGTTTAATGAAAAACTGTTTTTT. This translates into CASSVSRGFNEKLFF. V and J are TRBV9 and TRBJ1-4, with 7 bases lining up with TRBD1. With 1 base clipped from V and 4 bases from J, the junction kept 4 bases outside the gene matches. This CDR3 has 15 amino acids. Germline V gene sequence: CDR1 SGDLS, CDR2 YYNGEE.

V gene TRBV29-1 combines with J gene TRBJ2-3; 7 positions match TRBD2. CDR1 is SQVTM and CDR2 is ANQGSEA in the germline V gene. This CDR3 region has 13 residues. The junction had 6 bases not matched to a gene; V was cut back by 3 bases and J by 6 bases. The CDR3 DNA reads TGCAGCGTTGATAGCGGGCTTCGGGATACGCAGTATTTT. The encoded protein is CSVDSGLRDTQYF.

The chain is built from TRBV2 and TRBJ2-5; weak D call: TRBD2 (5 bases). CDR3 length equals 13 residues. Germline values: CDR1 SNHLY, CDR2 FYNNEI. Deletions cut 4 bases from V and 7 bases from J, with 13 bases between. The CDR3 bases are TGTGCCAGCAGTGGGGGAGCCCCAGGGACCCAGTACTTC. This codes for CASSGGAPGTQYF.

The chain links TRBV5-1 to TRBJ1-4; D is possibly TRBD1 (6 bases). V was cut by 4 bases and J by 4 bases, with 14 bases left in between. Germline CDR1 and CDR2: SGHRS and YFSETQ. The CDR3 has 15 amino acids. The CDR3 DNA reads as TGCGCCAGCAGCGAACAGGGAGGGGGTAATGAAAAACTGTTTTTT. Amino acids: CASSEQGGGNEKLFF.

The chain links TRBV10-3 to TRBJ2-3; TRBD2 matches at 7 bases. The CDR3 has 15 amino acids. Trimming cost V 4 bases and J 1 base; bases outside gene matches: 5. CDR1 and CDR2 from the germline V gene are ENHRY and SYGVKD. The CDR3 coding sequence is TGTGCCATCAGTGCCGTGAGCGGGGGCACAGATACGCAGTATTTT. Its protein is CAISAVSGGTDTQYF.

The V gene is TRBV5-4, the J gene TRBJ2-1; TRBD1 aligns across 10 bases. Germline assignment: CDR1 SGHNT and CDR2 YYREEE (reference sequence). The V segment lost 3 bases and the J segment 4 bases; nucleotides outside the gene matches: 7. This CDR3 is built from 16 residues. The CDR3 bases are TGTGCCAGCAGCTCTAGACAGGGGGCACGATACAATGAGCAGTTCTTC. It yields the protein CASSSRQGARYNEQFF.

This clone came up once. The rearrangement links TRBV18 to TRBJ2-7; tentative D call: TRBD1 (5 bases). With 6 bases removed from V and 1 base from J, the gap between germline ends came to 10 bases. CDR3 length: 13 residues. Germline assignment: CDR1 KGHSH and CDR2 LQKENI. CDR3: CASSREESYEQYF. In nucleotides, the CDR3 is TGTGCCAGCTCCAGGGAAGAGTCCTACGAGCAGTACTTC. Using reference TRBV18 and TRBJ2-7 for the parts outside the CDR3, the full variable domain is NAGVMQNPRHLVRRRGQEARLRCSPMKGHSHVYWYRQLPEEGLKFMVYLQKENIIDESGMPKERFSAEFPKEGPSILRIQQVVRGDSAAYFCASSREESYEQYFGPGTRLTVT.

The DNA of the CDR3 is TGTGCCAGCAGCCCTACAGGGAATGCTAATGAAAAACTGTTTTTT. This translates into CASSPTGNANEKLFF. The chain uses TRBV27 and TRBJ1-4, with D possibly TRBD1 on 6 matching bases. Germline V gene sequence: CDR1 MNHEY, CDR2 SMNVEV (reference sequence). This CDR3 region has 15 residues. V was cut by 6 bases and J by 3 bases, with 14 bases left in between.

The chain recombines TRBV5-1 with TRBJ1-2; perhaps TRBD1 as D (6 bases). Between the trimmed V and J ends, which lost 2 bases and 6 bases, there was a span of 8 bases. The CDR3 is made up of 12 amino acids. Germline CDR1 and CDR2: SGHRS and YFSETQ. The CDR3 reads CASSLGGNGYTF. Written as DNA, the CDR3 is TGCGCCAGCAGCTTAGGGGGGAATGGCTACACCTTC.

The sample holds a few counts of this clone. V is TRBV5-4 and J is TRBJ2-7, with D unclear. The germline V gene encodes CDR1 SGHNT and CDR2 YYREEE (reference sequence). V was clipped by 0 bases and J by 3 bases, with 4 bases between them. The CDR3 runs 12 residues. The CDR3 nucleotides read TGTGCCAGCAGCTTGGACGGCTACGAGCAGTACTTC. Translated: CASSLDGYEQYF.

V is TRBV6-6 and J is TRBJ2-1, with unresolved D. With 2 bases removed from V and 4 bases from J, the gap between germline ends came to 6 bases. CDR1 and CDR2 from the germline V gene are MNHNY and SVGAGI (reference sequence). The CDR3 is 13 residues long. In DNA, the CDR3 is TGTGCCAGCAGTTACCCCGAATACAATGAGCAGTTCTTC. Translating it yields CASSYPEYNEQFF.

This chain links TRBV6-1 with TRBJ1-1, with D possibly being TRBD1 (5 bases). CDR1 and CDR2 from the germline V gene are MNHNS and SASEGT. Trimming cost V 5 bases and J 1 base, with 8 bases left between them. The CDR3 consists of 13 residues. CDR3 residues: CASSYGQNTEAFF. DNA for the CDR3: TGTGCCAGCAGTTATGGACAGAACACTGAAGCTTTCTTT.

The chain is built from TRBV7-2 and TRBJ2-5; D uncertain. Trimming took 3 bases from V and 2 from J, leaving 7 bases between them. CDR3 length: 13 amino acids. Germline V gene data show CDR1 as SGHTA and CDR2 as FQGNSA. CDR3 in DNA: TGTGCCAGCAGCTTGGGGATACAAGAGACCCAGTACTTC. Its protein product is CASSLGIQETQYF.

The chain carries TRBV19 and TRBJ1-4; D ambiguous. The CDR3 spans 14 residues. V gave up 6 bases and J gave up 6 bases, with 14 bases separating them. The germline CDR1 and CDR2 sequences are LNHDA and SQIVND (reference sequence). CDR3 loop: CASSTSTVHEKLFF. In nucleotides, the CDR3 is TGTGCCAGTAGCACTTCGACGGTGCATGAAAAACTGTTTTTT.

V usage is TRBV6-5 and J usage is TRBJ1-3, with a possible D match to TRBD1 (5 bases). Germline CDR1 MNHEY, CDR2 SVGAGI. V dropped 7 bases and J dropped 4 bases, with 8 bases sitting between them. The CDR3 has 12 residues. The CDR3 is CASTGNGNTIYF. CDR3 nucleotide sequence: TGTGCCAGCACAGGGAACGGAAACACCATATATTTT.

V and J are TRBV2 and TRBJ1-2; no reliable D call. This CDR3 is built from 11 residues. Per the germline V gene, CDR1 is SNHLY and CDR2 is FYNNEI. With 4 bases removed from V and 2 bases from J, the gap between germline ends came to 2 bases. CDR3 nucleotides: TGTGCCAGCAGTGCGAACTATGGCTACACCTTC. Protein product: CASSANYGYTF.

V is TRBV27 and J is TRBJ1-1; no reliable D call. Germline assignment: CDR1 MNHEY and CDR2 SMNVEV (reference sequence). CDR3 size: 14 residues. V shed 2 bases and J shed 3 bases, with 10 bases lying between them. The CDR3 nucleotides read TGTGCCAGCAGTTTAATGGGCCGAGACACTGAAGCTTTCTTT. Amino acids: CASSLMGRDTEAFF.

The V and J genes are TRBV10-3 and TRBJ2-3; 7 bases map to TRBD2. The CDR3 runs 15 residues. V shed 2 bases and J 2 bases; nucleotides not matched to a gene: 4. Germline CDR1 reads ENHRY; CDR2 reads SYGVKD. CDR3 nucleotide sequence: TGTGCCATCAGTGAGCGGGGGGTCACCACAGATACGCAGTATTTT. It is translated as CAISERGVTTDTQYF.